This T cell receptor (beta chain) was recovered during a study of T cell responses to AZD1222 COVID-19 vaccine (dated by TCRdb to the early 2020s). Notes on the research overall: TCR sequencing covered over 230 trial participants: about 210 given two doses of AZD1222 and 26 given two doses of MenACWY control vaccine. Trial participants were enrolled by age into subgroups of 18-55, 56-69 and 70-plus years, and around 150, 28 and 57 TCR-sequenced participants, respectively, were included in these subgroups. Overall study results and their limits: Vaccine-associated CD4 TCRs spanned the whole spike protein, with dominant responses in regions 160-218 and 743-854. Because no day 14 peak-response samples were available, the repertoires could be characterized only after the peak T cell response. Reportedly, close to half of the unique spike-specific TCRs recognized epitopes lying outside the regions that are mutated in the B.1.351 and B.1.1.7 variants. Conclusions about previously exposed vaccinees are limited because only five or six AZD1222 recipients were SARS-CoV-2 seropositive at baseline. In the small 56-69-year group, the increase in depth fell short of significance, most likely because of low power. After two AZD1222 doses, both the breadth and the depth of spike-specific TCRs were significantly higher than at day 0 and than in MenACWY recipients. Participants were mostly white British, with more females than males. The authors suggested clonal diversity may have been underestimated.

The CDR3 regions of human TCRbeta chains were analyzed by immunosequencing. The paper's processing steps were these. TCRs in the repertoires were compared against a reference library of SARS-CoV-2-specific TCRs that had been generated with the MIRA antigen-specificity platform. Breadth meant the fraction of unique TCRs that were SARS-CoV-2-associated, whereas depth meant the fraction of total T cells that were SARS-CoV-2-associated. Using the MIRA data, each spike-specific TCR was mapped to the spike region that the TCR reacts to and placed in a CD4 or CD8 class. Log10-transformed breadth and depth values were compared by one-way ANOVA with Sidak's multiple comparisons tests. The table comes from immuneACCESS by way of TCRdb, which keeps in-frame sequences with V and J called. Part of the clones is missing from these tables; in studies checked, under half for an unresolved V gene and the rest for unknown reasons. Clonal size and the V and J genes are those of that table, whereas D and trimming came from the DNA. Recorded for this sample are tens of thousands of clones; more than 85% of them occurred a single time. Around 4.5% of the sample is held by the ten biggest clonotypes.

In the germline V gene, CDR1 corresponds to MNHEY and CDR2 to SVGAGI. The germline V and J ends show losses of 6 bases and 2 bases respectively, and no gene match explains 1 base of the junction. From cysteine to phenylalanine, the CDR3 is 15 amino acids long. CDR3 DNA is the only sequence kept; it has 45 bases, read in frame from the first base. The time point label here, explained by the study, means: about 28 days (+/-7) after the second vaccine dose. Because spike-specific TCR depth and breadth did not differ between the two schedules, AZD1222 recipients who got a second dose at roughly 4 weeks were pooled with those who got a second dose at roughly 12 weeks. Samples from vaccinated people were obtained from the UK trials COV001 and COV002, which included a single-blind randomized controlled phase 2/3 trial of AZD1222 (ChAdOx1 nCoV-19) in healthy adults. Trial participant PBMC samples were collected at day 0 and day 28 after the second dose for TCRbeta chain sequencing.

A word on this clone: Its antigen is not yet known. Within one base of it there is no much larger clone, and no base qualities were kept.

This TCR came from an adult who received the AZD1222 COVID-19 vaccine. The specimen comprised peripheral blood, sampled 28 days after the second AZD1222 dose. The sequence is built from TRBV6-5 and TRBJ2-1, and 13 junction bases match TRBD2. The CDR3 is CASRGTSGTYNEQFF. The DNA sequence is given as TGTGCCAGCAGGGGGACTAGCGGGACCTACAATGAGCAGTTCTTC.